This TCR beta chain was captured by sequencing in a study of a mutant IDH1 vaccine in newly diagnosed glioma. Study-level background: Previous treatment comprised radiotherapy, temozolomide, or both, mostly both.

Profiling relied on immunoSEQ multiplex PCR, and the TCRdb table lists in-frame clones only, not all of them. The sample shows approximately 79,000 clones, 75% to 90% of them seen only once. The CDR3 runs to 15 residues. Trimming at V came to 3 bases and at J to 3 bases, leaving 1 base not matched to a gene. The V gene's germline CDR1 is SGHVS and CDR2 FQNEAQ. Overall study findings and caveats: Vaccination elicited immune responses in 93.3% of patients.

Stated time point: week 23, last vaccination. Topical imiquimod accompanied each vaccine dose, which consisted of 300 ug of mutant IDH1 20-mer peptide. New WHO grade 3 or 4 IDH1-mutant, ATRX-lost astrocytomas were present in all donors. As concerns this clone: Its antigen is currently unknown.

This clonotype was sampled from a woman between 45 and 60 years old with glioma. This specimen was PBMCs, taken from a glioma patient whose treatment included an IDH1 peptide vaccine. The V gene is TRBV7-8, the J gene TRBJ2-1; 11 nucleotides agree with TRBD2. The CDR3 here is CASSFTSGSYNEQFF. CDR3 nucleotides: TGTGCCAGCAGCTTTACTAGCGGGAGCTACAATGAGCAGTTCTTC.